This T cell receptor (beta chain) was found in a study of cytotoxic CD8 clonotypes in ibrutinib-treated CLL. Study-wide context: Response specimens were obtained following a median treatment duration of approximately 12 months, with a range of 6 to 36. On average, each sample had approximately 250,000 productive templates and tens of thousands of productive rearrangements.

Details on this clone: No antigen is known for it.

The V gene end was trimmed by 2 bases and the J gene end by 2 bases; junction bases not matched to a gene: 3. The germline gives CDR1 ENHRY, CDR2 SYGVKD. CDR3 length equals 15 residues. Method: immunoSEQ multiplex PCR; TCRdb's copy keeps in-frame clones and lacks some. The sample includes fewer than 35,000 clones, approximately 57% of them seen just once. The study, taken as a whole, reports: Public clonotypes showed up rarely, and on treatment they shrank or held steady.

The receptor was derived from a human donor with chronic lymphocytic leukemia. The chain has TRBV10-3 and TRBJ2-3; TRBD1 matches at 8 bases. The material sequenced was PBMCs, taken before ibrutinib treatment. CDR3 coding DNA: TGTGCCATCAGTGAGGGACAGGGTCACACAGATACGCAGTATTTT. Its translation is CAISEGQGHTDTQYF.